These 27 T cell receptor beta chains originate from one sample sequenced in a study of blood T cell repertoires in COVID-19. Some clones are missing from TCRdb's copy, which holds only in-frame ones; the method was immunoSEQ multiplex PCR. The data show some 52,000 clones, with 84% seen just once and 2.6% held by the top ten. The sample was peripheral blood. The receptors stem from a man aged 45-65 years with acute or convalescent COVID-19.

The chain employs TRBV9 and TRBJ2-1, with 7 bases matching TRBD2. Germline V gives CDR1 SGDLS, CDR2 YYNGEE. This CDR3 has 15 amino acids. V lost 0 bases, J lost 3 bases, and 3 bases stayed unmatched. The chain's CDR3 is CASSVASGNYNEQFF. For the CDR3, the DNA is TGTGCCAGCAGCGTAGCTAGCGGAAACTACAATGAGCAGTTCTTC.

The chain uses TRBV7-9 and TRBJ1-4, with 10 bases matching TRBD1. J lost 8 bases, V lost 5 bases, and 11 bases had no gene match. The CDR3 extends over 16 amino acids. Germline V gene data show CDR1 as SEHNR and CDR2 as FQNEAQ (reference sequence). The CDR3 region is CASSRKIGQGGEKLFF. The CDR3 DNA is TGTGCCAGCAGCCGGAAAATTGGACAGGGGGGAGAAAAACTGTTTTTT.

This CDR3 reads CANCRGNMNTEAFF. In DNA form, the CDR3 reads TGTGCCAACTGTAGGGGGAATATGAACACTGAAGCTTTCTTT. The chain joins TRBV2 to TRBJ1-1; TRBD1 is a possible D gene (6 bases). Germline-derived CDR1 and CDR2 are SNHLY and FYNNEI. Trimming removed 10 bases at V and 0 bases at J, with 15 bases between. There are 14 residues in the CDR3.

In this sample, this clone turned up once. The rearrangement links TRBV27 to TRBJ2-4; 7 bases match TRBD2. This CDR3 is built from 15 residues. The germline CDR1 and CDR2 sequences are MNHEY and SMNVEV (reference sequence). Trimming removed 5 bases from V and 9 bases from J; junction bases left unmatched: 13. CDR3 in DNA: TGTGCCAGCAGTCGAATCGCTAGCGGAGGCGGCATTCAGTACTTC. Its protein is CASSRIASGGGIQYF.

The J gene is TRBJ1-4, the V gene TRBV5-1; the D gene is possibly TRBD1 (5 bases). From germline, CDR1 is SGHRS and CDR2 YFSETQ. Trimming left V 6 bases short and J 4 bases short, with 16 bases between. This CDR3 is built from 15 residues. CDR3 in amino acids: CASTITGKFNEKLFF. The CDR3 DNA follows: TGCGCCAGCACGATTACAGGCAAATTTAATGAAAAACTGTTTTTT.

This chain's CDR3 is CASSLNWDSSRKLFF. CDR3 bases: TGCGCCAGCAGCTTGAATTGGGACTCATCTAGAAAACTGTTTTTT. This sequence joins TRBV5-1 and TRBJ1-4; weak D call: TRBD1 (5 bases). CDR3 length: 15 residues. Germline-derived CDR1 and CDR2 are SGHRS and YFSETQ. Trimming removed 1 base from V and 10 bases from J, with 17 bases in between. The whole variable domain, remainder taken from reference TRBV5-1 and TRBJ1-4, is KAGVTQTPRYLIKTRGQQVTLSCSPISGHRSVSWYQQTPGQGLQFLFEYFSETQRNKGNFPGRFSGRQFSNSRSEMNVSTLELGDSALYLCASSLNWDSSRKLFFGSGTQLSVL.

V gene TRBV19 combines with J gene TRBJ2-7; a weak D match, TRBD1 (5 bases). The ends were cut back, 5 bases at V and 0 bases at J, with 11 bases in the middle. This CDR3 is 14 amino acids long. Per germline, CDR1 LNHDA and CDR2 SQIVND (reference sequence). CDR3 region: CASSVGTGSYEQYF. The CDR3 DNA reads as TGTGCCAGTAGTGTCGGTACAGGCTCCTACGAGCAGTACTTC.

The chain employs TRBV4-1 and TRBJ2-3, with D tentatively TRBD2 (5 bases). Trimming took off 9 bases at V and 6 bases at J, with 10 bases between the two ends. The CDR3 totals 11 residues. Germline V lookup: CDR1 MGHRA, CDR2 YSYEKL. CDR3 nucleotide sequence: TGCGCCAGTGGGAGAGGGGATACGCAGTATTTT. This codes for CASGRGDTQYF.

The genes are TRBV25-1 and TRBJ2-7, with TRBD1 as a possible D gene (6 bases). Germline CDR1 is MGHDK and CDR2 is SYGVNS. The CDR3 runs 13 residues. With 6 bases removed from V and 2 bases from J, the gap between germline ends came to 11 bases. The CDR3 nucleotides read TGTGCCAGCAGATCCACAGGGACCTACGAGCAGTACTTC. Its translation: CASRSTGTYEQYF.

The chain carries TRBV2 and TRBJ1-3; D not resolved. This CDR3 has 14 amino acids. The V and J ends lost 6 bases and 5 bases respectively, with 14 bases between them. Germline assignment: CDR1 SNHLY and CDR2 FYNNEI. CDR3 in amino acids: CASSPSSARNTIYF. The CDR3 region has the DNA TGTGCCAGCAGCCCCTCGTCTGCGCGAAACACCATATATTTT. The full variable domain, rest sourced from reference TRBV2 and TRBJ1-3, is EPEVTQTPSHQVTQMGQEVILRCVPISNHLYFYWYRQILGQKVEFLVSFYNNEISEKSEIFDDQFSVERPDGSNFTLKIRSTKLEDSAMYFCASSPSSARNTIYFGEGSWLTVV.

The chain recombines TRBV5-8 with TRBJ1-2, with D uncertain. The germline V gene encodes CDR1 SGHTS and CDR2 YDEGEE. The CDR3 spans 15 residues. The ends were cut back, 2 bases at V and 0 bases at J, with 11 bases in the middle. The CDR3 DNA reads TGTGCCAGCAGCTTTAGTCCAGGCCCTAACTATGGCTACACCTTC. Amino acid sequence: CASSFSPGPNYGYTF.

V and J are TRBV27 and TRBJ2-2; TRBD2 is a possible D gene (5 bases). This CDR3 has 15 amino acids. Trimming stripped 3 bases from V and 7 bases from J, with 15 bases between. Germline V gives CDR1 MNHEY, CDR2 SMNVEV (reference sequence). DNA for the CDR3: TGTGCCAGCAGTTTCGGGGAATACAAGATCGGGGAGCTGTTTTTT. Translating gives CASSFGEYKIGELFF.

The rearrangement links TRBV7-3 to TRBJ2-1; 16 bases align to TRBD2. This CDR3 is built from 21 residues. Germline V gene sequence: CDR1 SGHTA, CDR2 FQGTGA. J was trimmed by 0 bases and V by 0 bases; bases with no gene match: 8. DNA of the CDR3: TGTGCCAGCAGCTTAACTACGGGACTAGCGGGGGGGCAGAGCTCCTACAATGAGCAGTTCTTC. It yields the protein CASSLTTGLAGGQSSYNEQFF.

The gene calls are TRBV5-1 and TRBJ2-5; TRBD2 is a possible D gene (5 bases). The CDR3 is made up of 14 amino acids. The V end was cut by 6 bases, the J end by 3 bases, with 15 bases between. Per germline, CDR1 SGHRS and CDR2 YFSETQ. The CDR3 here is CASTIILEKETQYF. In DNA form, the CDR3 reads TGCGCCAGCACCATTATACTAGAGAAAGAGACCCAGTACTTC.

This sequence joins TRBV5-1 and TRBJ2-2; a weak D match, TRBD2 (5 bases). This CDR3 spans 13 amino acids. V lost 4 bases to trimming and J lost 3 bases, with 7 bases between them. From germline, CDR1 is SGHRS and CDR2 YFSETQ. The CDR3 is CASSARDTGELFF. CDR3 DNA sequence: TGCGCCAGCAGCGCGCGGGACACCGGGGAGCTGTTTTTT.

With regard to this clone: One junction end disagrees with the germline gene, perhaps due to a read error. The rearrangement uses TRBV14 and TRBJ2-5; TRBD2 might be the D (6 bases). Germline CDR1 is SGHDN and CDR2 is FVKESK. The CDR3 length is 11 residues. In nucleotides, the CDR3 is TGTGCCAGCCGGGAGCAAGGGACCCAGTACTTC. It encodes CASREQGTQYF.

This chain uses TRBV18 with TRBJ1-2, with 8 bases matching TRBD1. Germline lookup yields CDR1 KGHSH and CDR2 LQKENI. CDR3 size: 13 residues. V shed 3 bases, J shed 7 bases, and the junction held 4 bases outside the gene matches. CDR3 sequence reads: CASSPDREFGYTF. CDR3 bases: TGTGCCAGCTCACCGGACAGGGAGTTTGGCTACACCTTC.

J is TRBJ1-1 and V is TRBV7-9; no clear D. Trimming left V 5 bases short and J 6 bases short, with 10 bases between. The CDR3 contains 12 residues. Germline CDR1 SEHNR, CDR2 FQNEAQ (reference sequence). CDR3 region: CASSEVRAEAFF. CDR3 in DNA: TGTGCCAGCAGCGAGGTACGGGCTGAAGCTTTCTTT.

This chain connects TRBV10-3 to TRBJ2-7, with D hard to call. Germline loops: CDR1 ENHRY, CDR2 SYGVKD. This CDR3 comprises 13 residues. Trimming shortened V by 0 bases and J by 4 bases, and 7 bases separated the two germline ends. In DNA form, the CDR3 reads TGTGCCATCAGTGAGTCGCACAATTACGAGCAGTACTTC. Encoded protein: CAISESHNYEQYF.

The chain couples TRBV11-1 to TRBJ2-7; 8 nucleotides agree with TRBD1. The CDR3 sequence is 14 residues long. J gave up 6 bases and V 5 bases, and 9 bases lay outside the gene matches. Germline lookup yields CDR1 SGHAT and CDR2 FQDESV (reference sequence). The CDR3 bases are TGTGCCAGCAGCCCCCGGACAGGGCCAGGCGAGCAGTACTTC. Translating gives CASSPRTGPGEQYF.

CDR3 nucleotides: TGTGCCAGTAGTATAGTAGGCAGGTTGCAGTCGACTGAAGCTTTCTTT. Translated: CASSIVGRLQSTEAFF. The rearrangement links TRBV19 to TRBJ1-1; the D is unclear. The germline CDR1 and CDR2 sequences are LNHDA and SQIVND (reference sequence). This CDR3 contains 16 residues. The V end lost 1 base, the J end lost 5 bases, and 17 bases lay between the germline ends.

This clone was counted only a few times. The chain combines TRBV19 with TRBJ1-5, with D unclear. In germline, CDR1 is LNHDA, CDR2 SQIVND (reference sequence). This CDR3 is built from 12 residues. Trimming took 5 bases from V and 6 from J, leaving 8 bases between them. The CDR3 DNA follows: TGTGCCAGTAGTCTTCTTCGTCAGCCCCAGCATTTT. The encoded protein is CASSLLRQPQHF.

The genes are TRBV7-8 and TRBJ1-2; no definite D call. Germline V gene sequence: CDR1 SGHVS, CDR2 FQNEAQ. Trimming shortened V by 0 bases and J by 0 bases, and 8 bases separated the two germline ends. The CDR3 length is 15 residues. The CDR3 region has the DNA TGTGCCAGCAGCTTAGCGGGCCCGACTAACTATGGCTACACCTTC. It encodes CASSLAGPTNYGYTF.

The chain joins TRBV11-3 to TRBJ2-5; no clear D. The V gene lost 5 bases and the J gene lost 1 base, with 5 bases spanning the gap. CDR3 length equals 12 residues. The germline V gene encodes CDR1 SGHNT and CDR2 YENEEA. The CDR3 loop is CASSRSQETQYF. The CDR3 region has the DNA TGTGCCAGCAGCCGGTCCCAAGAGACCCAGTACTTC.

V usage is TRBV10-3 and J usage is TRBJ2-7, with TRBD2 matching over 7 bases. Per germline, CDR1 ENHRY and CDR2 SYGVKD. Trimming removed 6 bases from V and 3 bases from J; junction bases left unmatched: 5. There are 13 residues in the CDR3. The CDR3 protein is CAIRTSRNYEQYF. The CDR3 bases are TGTGCCATCAGGACTAGCCGCAACTACGAGCAGTACTTC.

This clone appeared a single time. CDR3 sequence reads: CASSSQGRSPLHF. For the CDR3, the DNA is TGTGCCAGCAGCTCCCAGGGAAGGTCACCCCTCCACTTT. This chain joins TRBV14 and TRBJ1-6; a weak D match, TRBD1 (5 bases). Germline lookup yields CDR1 SGHDN and CDR2 FVKESK. Trimming removed 5 bases from V and 10 bases from J, with 12 bases in between. There are 13 residues in the CDR3.

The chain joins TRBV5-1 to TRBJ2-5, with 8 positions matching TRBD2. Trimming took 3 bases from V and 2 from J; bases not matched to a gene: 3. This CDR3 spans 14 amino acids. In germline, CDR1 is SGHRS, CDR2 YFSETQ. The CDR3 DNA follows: TGCGCCAGCAGCTCTGGCGGGGGGCAAGAGACCCAGTACTTC. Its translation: CASSSGGGQETQYF.